Described below is a single T cell receptor beta chain sequence and its context. The table came from immunoSEQ multiplex PCR; TCRdb's copy has only in-frame clones and leaves some out. The sample includes roughly 75,000 clones, about 89% of them seen just once. V lost 3 bases and J lost 6, with 17 bases in between. Germline values: CDR1 ENHRY, CDR2 SYGVKD. This CDR3 has 15 residues. This sample stems from a study of OX40 agonist ivuxolimab in advanced cancers. Study details: Two patients with cutaneous melanoma and one with hepatocellular carcinoma, three in total, showed partial responses.

With autoimmune disease history or systemic immunosuppression, patients were excluded. The J gene is TRBJ1-2, the V gene TRBV10-3; perhaps TRBD1 as D (5 bases). The sequence was obtained from an adult with an advanced solid tumor such as melanoma, head and neck, liver or kidney cancer. The source was CD4+ or CD8+ T cells sorted from blood, collected in a trial of the OX40 agonist ivuxolimab. CDR3 amino acids: CAISDSRAMFHGYTF. The DNA for the CDR3 is TGTGCCATCAGTGATTCCAGGGCAATGTTCCATGGCTACACCTTC.